The T cell receptor beta chain described here comes from a study of OX40 agonist ivuxolimab in advanced cancers. About the research overall: Ivuxolimab, which patients received intravenously every 2 weeks, was dosed at 0.01 to 10 mg/kg.

The table came from immunoSEQ multiplex PCR; TCRdb's copy has only in-frame clones and leaves some out. Of tens of thousands of clones in the sample, less than 90% were seen once. Patients with a history of autoimmune disease or on systemic immunosuppression were excluded. Sampled blood was obtained at baseline, cycle 4 day 1, and cycle 7 day 1. The germline CDR1 and CDR2 sequences are SGDLS and YYNGEE. V lost 4 bases and J lost 0; bases outside the gene matches: 5. The CDR3 consists of 15 residues. V usage is TRBV9 and J usage is TRBJ2-3, with TRBD2 matching over 7 bases. This sample comprised CD4+ or CD8+ T cells sorted from blood, obtained in a trial of the OX40 agonist ivuxolimab. The origin of this receptor is an adult with an advanced solid tumor such as melanoma, head and neck, liver or kidney cancer. The CDR3 DNA sequence: TGTGCCAGCAGCCGCGGGGGTGCTAGCACAGATACGCAGTATTTT. Residues: CASSRGGASTDTQYF.